A few counts support the clone carrying this TCR beta chain. As yet, its antigen is unknown. CDR1 and CDR2 from the germline V gene are KGHSH and LQKENI. V shed 3 bases and J 3 bases; nucleotides not matched to a gene: 7. This CDR3 is 15 amino acids long. These data originate in a study of T-cell memory formation after mild COVID-19. TCRdb recomputed calls from the 5' RACE reads with MiXCR, one row per CDR3 protein. Of around 250,000 distinct CDR3 sequences in the sample, 15% are singletons; the top ten hold 2.1%. Study conclusions and caveats: Clones from the second wave (peaking day 37) had unconfirmed SARS-CoV-2 specificity. Cross-reactive memory seemingly joined, as some responding clones were found in pre-infection memory. Clones contracting day 15 to 85 were balanced CD4/CD8; later expanders leaned CD4+. Clones that contracted clustered mainly in CM and EM if CD4+ and in EMRA if CD8+.

The receptor was isolated from an adult woman who had mild COVID-19 (a few samples of this study predate the infection). Cell type and time point are not known. The gene calls are TRBV18 and TRBJ1-1; 7 positions match TRBD1. Sequences were obtained from PBMCs or a T cell subset sorted from them (not recorded which). CDR3 region: CASSPLQGKDTEAFF. Here the CDR3 DNA reads TGTGCCAGCTCACCGTTACAGGGGAAGGACACTGAAGCTTTCTTT.